The 30 T cell receptor beta chains listed next were all sequenced from one sample in a study of molecular identifiers for immune sequencing clone quantification. One entry per CDR3 protein, called by TCRdb with MiXCR from the PCR reads. The table includes under 600,000 distinct CDR3 sequences, roughly 25% detected once. Sequences were obtained from naive CD8+ T cells from blood, with Jurkat cell RNA spiked in. Subset described: FACS-sorted CD8+CD4-CCR7+CD45RA+ naive T cells. Source of these receptors: a human donor in good health. Some libraries in this study had Jurkat cell RNA spiked in.

About this clonotype: Germline is not matched at one junction end, which may reflect a read error. This rearrangement joins TRBV13 to TRBJ1-5; 7 positions agree with TRBD1. From germline, CDR1 is PRHDT and CDR2 FYEKMQ (reference sequence). The CDR3 contains 14 residues. The CDR3 sequence is CASSYGTVNQSQHF. The CDR3 DNA is TGTGCCAGCAGCTACGGGACAGTCAATCAGTCCCAGCATTTT.

This clonotype turned up a few times. The chain combines TRBV6-2 or TRBV6-3 with TRBJ1-6; TRBD1 is a possible D gene (5 bases). CDR1 and CDR2 from the germline V gene are MNHEY and SVGEGT. Trimming took 0 bases from V and 5 from J, leaving 11 bases between them. CDR3 length equals 16 residues. The CDR3 coding sequence is TGTGCCAGCAGTTACTCGATATTGGGACATAATTCACCCCTCCACTTT. This sequence encodes CASSYSILGHNSPLHF.

Worth noting for this clonotype: With a much larger clone just one base away, this may be a read error. The chain links TRBV11-2 to TRBJ2-3; TRBD1 or TRBD2 may be the D gene (6 bases each). Germline V lookup: CDR1 SGHAT, CDR2 FQNNGV. V was pared by 1 base and J by 4 bases, with 24 bases between. There are 19 residues in the CDR3. The CDR3: CASSLGGRGTPHFPDTQYF. The DNA for the CDR3 is TGTGCCAGCAGCTTAGGGGGCCGGGGGACACCCCACTTCCCAGATACGCAGTATTTT.

This clonotype was picked up many times. The rearrangement uses TRBV5-5 and TRBJ2-7; D remains unclear. V gave up 4 bases and J gave up 9 bases, with 20 bases separating them. The germline V gene encodes CDR1 SGHKS and CDR2 YYEKEE (reference sequence). This CDR3 is built from 14 residues. The CDR3: CASSPGFMTDPQYF. For the CDR3, the DNA is TGTGCCAGCAGCCCTGGGTTTATGACGGACCCGCAGTACTTC.

This rearrangement joins TRBV30 to TRBJ2-1, with 11 positions matching TRBD2. CDR3 length: 13 residues. Germline V gene lookup returns CDR1 GTSNPN and CDR2 SVGIG (reference sequence). Trimming cost V 4 bases and J 10 bases; bases outside gene matches: 6. This CDR3 reads CAWNLAGGEEQFF. The CDR3 region has the DNA TGTGCCTGGAATCTAGCGGGAGGAGAGGAGCAGTTCTTC.

In its sample, this clonotype was seen a few times. The rearrangement uses TRBV7-2 and TRBJ2-7; 8 bases are a match to TRBD2. Germline V gene sequence: CDR1 SGHTA, CDR2 FQGNSA. With 5 bases clipped from V and 4 bases from J, the junction kept 7 bases outside the gene matches. This CDR3 is built from 14 residues. The CDR3 DNA reads TGTGCCAGCAGCGAGGAGGGACTAGAGTACGAGCAGTACTTC. This gives the protein CASSEEGLEYEQYF.

This clonotype occurred a few times. This chain joins TRBV7-9 and TRBJ2-1; 7 bases are shared with TRBD2. This CDR3 contains 15 residues. The germline V gene has CDR1 SEHNR and CDR2 FQNEAQ (reference sequence). With V trimmed by 5 bases and J by 0 bases, 4 bases remained unmatched. The CDR3 coding sequence is TGTGCCAGCAGCGGCAGCGGGAACTCCTACAATGAGCAGTTCTTC. Translation: CASSGSGNSYNEQFF.

This clonotype has only a few counts. The CDR3 nucleotides read TGCAGTGCTAGAGATTATTCGAAGGGCCTTTTTTCCCACGAGCAGTACTTC. Its protein is CSARDYSKGLFSHEQYF. The rearrangement links TRBV20-1 to TRBJ2-7; no clear D. The CDR3 length is 17 residues. Germline V lookup: CDR1 DFQATT, CDR2 SNEGSKA (reference sequence). V lost 0 bases and J lost 5, with 23 bases in between.

As concerns this clonotype: Without the conserved terminal phenylalanine or tryptophan, this CDR3 likely stems from a read error. J is TRBJ1-5 and V is TRBV20-1; possible D gene TRBD1, 5 bases. With 6 bases removed from V and 1 base from J, the gap between germline ends came to 22 bases. The CDR3 has 17 residues. Germline V CDR1 and CDR2: DFQATT, SNEGSKA (reference sequence). The CDR3 DNA reads as TGCAGTGCGCTAGACCACTGGGGGGAGGGCAGCAATCAGCCCCAGCATTTA. Translating it yields CSALDHWGEGSNQPQHL.

This clonotype has only one observation. This sequence may be a read error, since a much larger clone differs from it by one base. This sequence joins TRBV6-2 or TRBV6-3 and TRBJ2-6; the D is unclear. The CDR3 length is 9 residues. Germline CDR1 is MNHEY and CDR2 is SVGEGT. The CDR3 loop reads CATGPVLAF. In DNA, the CDR3 is TGTGCCACGGGCCCCGTCCTGGCTTTC.

V is TRBV6-2 or TRBV6-3 and J is TRBJ2-7, with 11 bases that match TRBD2. V was pared by 8 bases and J by 2 bases, with 8 bases of the junction left unmatched. The germline V gene has CDR1 MNHEY and CDR2 SVGEGT. CDR3 length equals 15 residues. CDR3 in amino acids: CASQTGGLAAYEQYF. The CDR3 coding sequence is TGTGCCAGCCAAACGGGGGGACTAGCGGCCTACGAGCAGTACTTC.

In its sample, this clonotype was seen once. This chain connects TRBV12-3 or TRBV12-4 to TRBJ1-2; TRBD1 matches at 7 bases. V shed 3 bases, J shed 4 bases, and the junction held 5 bases outside the gene matches. The CDR3 contains 14 residues. The CDR3 DNA follows: TGTGCCAGCAGTTTTGACAGGGAATTCTATGGCTACACCTTC. Translating gives CASSFDREFYGYTF.

The V and J genes are TRBV27 and TRBJ2-1; 9 bases are a match to TRBD1. The V gene end was trimmed by 4 bases and the J gene end by 10 bases; junction bases not matched to a gene: 5. Germline lookup yields CDR1 MNHEY and CDR2 SMNVEV (reference sequence). The CDR3 consists of 13 residues. The CDR3 region is CASSWDRAVEQFF. The DNA of the CDR3 is TGTGCCAGCAGTTGGGACAGGGCGGTCGAGCAGTTCTTC.

A note on this clonotype: A much larger clone differs from this one at a single base, so this may be a read error. The CDR3 reads CASSQAAGGMNTEAFF. The CDR3 DNA reads TGCGCCAGCAGCCAAGCGGCAGGGGGCATGAACACTGAAGCTTTCTTT. The chain couples TRBV4-3 to TRBJ1-1, with 8 bases fitting TRBD1. The CDR3 sequence is 16 residues long. V shed 1 base and J 0 bases; nucleotides not matched to a gene: 4. Germline CDR1 and CDR2: LGHNA and YSLEER.

This rearrangement joins TRBV28 to TRBJ1-1, with 10 positions matching TRBD1. The germline gives CDR1 MDHEN, CDR2 SYDVKM. Germline trimming cut 4 bases from V and 6 bases from J; bases unmatched to any gene: 5. The CDR3 totals 14 residues. This CDR3 reads CASSSRQGAPEAFF. CDR3 bases: TGTGCCAGCAGTTCCAGACAGGGGGCCCCTGAAGCTTTCTTT.

Concerning this clonotype itself: A read error may be the cause here, since a much bigger clone is one base away. The chain joins TRBV6-5 to TRBJ1-1, with 7 bases that match TRBD1. The CDR3 runs 15 residues. Germline V gives CDR1 MNHEY, CDR2 SVGAGI. The CDR3 reads CASGYLTGVRPEAFF. CDR3 in DNA: TGTGCCAGCGGTTACCTTACAGGGGTGCGACCTGAAGCTTTCTTT.

With regard to this clonotype: At one end the junction does not follow the germline gene, possibly because of a read error. J is TRBJ1-4 and V is TRBV15; TRBD1 might be the D (5 bases). CDR3 length: 14 residues. Germline V lookup: CDR1 LNHNV, CDR2 YYDKDF (reference sequence). For the CDR3, the DNA is TGTGCCACCAGTGAATACGGAAGGGGTGAAGAACTGTTTTTT. Residues: CATSEYGRGEELFF.

This chain joins TRBV5-6 and TRBJ1-1; 7 nucleotides match TRBD1. The ends lost 2 bases at V and 2 bases at J; junction bases unmatched: 3. Germline assignment: CDR1 SGHDT and CDR2 YYEEEE. This CDR3 is 14 amino acids long. In nucleotides, the CDR3 is TGTGCCAGCAGCTTCCCAGGGGGTAACACTGAAGCTTTCTTT. Residues: CASSFPGGNTEAFF.

For the CDR3, the DNA is TGTGCCAGCAGCTTCGAAAGGCCAGGGGAACAGTTCTTC. Protein product: CASSFERPGEQFF. The V and J genes are TRBV7-9 and TRBJ2-1; perhaps TRBD1 as D (6 bases). Trimming shortened V by 3 bases and J by 13 bases, and 16 bases separated the two germline ends. CDR3 length: 13 amino acids. CDR1 is SEHNR and CDR2 is FQNEAQ in the germline V gene (reference sequence).

This clonotype showed up many times. This chain links TRBV15 with TRBJ1-1; no clear D gene. CDR1 and CDR2 (germline): LNHNV, YYDKDF (reference sequence). Trimming pared 8 bases from V and 2 bases from J, leaving 12 bases between. The CDR3 consists of 13 residues. The CDR3 here is CATAGFLNTEAFF. Written as DNA, the CDR3 is TGTGCCACCGCAGGATTCTTAAACACTGAAGCTTTCTTT.

This clonotype showed up just a few times. V and J are TRBV7-9 and TRBJ2-7, with 9 bases matching TRBD1. Looked up from germline, CDR1 is SEHNR and CDR2 is FQNEAQ (reference sequence). The junction had 9 bases not matched to a gene; V was cut back by 7 bases and J by 2 bases. This CDR3 contains 15 residues. The CDR3 loop reads CASTNGQGLPYEQYF. CDR3 DNA sequence: TGTGCCAGCACAAATGGACAGGGGCTCCCCTACGAGCAGTACTTC.

The rearrangement links TRBV6-2 or TRBV6-3 to TRBJ2-7; D may correspond to TRBD1 or TRBD2 (5 bases each). The CDR3 runs 15 residues. V dropped 6 bases and J dropped 6 bases, with 21 bases sitting between them. Germline V CDR1 and CDR2: MNHEY, SVGEGT. The CDR3 sequence: CASRNRGTLGAEQYF. DNA for the CDR3: TGTGCCAGCAGGAACCGAGGGACGCTAGGGGCCGAGCAGTACTTC.

With regard to this clonotype: Germline is not matched at one junction end, which may reflect a read error. This chain joins TRBV4-1 and TRBJ1-2; D is undetermined. The CDR3 length is 15 residues. Germline V gene data show CDR1 as MGHRA and CDR2 as YSYEKL. This CDR3 is CTSSQGMVTPYGYTF. CDR3 nucleotides: TGCACCAGCAGCCAAGGAATGGTAACCCCCTATGGCTACACCTTC.

This clonotype was recorded a few times. The genes are TRBV11-2 and TRBJ2-7, with 11 bases aligning to TRBD1. CDR3 length equals 15 residues. The V gene end was trimmed by 5 bases and the J gene end by 4 bases; junction bases not matched to a gene: 7. CDR1 and CDR2 (germline): SGHAT, FQNNGV. The CDR3 loop reads CASSTWTGGEYEQYF. CDR3 coding DNA: TGTGCCAGCAGCACTTGGACAGGGGGCGAGTACGAGCAGTACTTC.

This clonotype was recorded many times. The chain carries TRBV4-3 and TRBJ2-1; D perhaps matches TRBD1 (6 bases). The CDR3 consists of 13 residues. V gave up 1 base and J gave up 14 bases, with 15 bases separating them. CDR1 is LGHNA, CDR2 YSLEER, per germline. CDR3 sequence (DNA): TGCGCCAGCAGCCAAGGAACCGAGGGGGTCGAGTTCTTC. This translates into CASSQGTEGVEFF.

This chain links TRBV4-2 with TRBJ2-3; 8 positions agree with TRBD1. CDR1 LGHNA and CDR2 YNFKEQ come from the germline V gene. After removal of 1 base from V and 0 bases from J, the junction contained 9 bases not matched to a gene. The CDR3 totals 18 residues. DNA for the CDR3: TGTGCCAGCAGCCAAGGCTTGCTTCAGGGGGCAAGCACAGATACGCAGTATTTT. This sequence encodes CASSQGLLQGASTDTQYF.

On this clonotype itself: This CDR3 fails to terminate in the conserved phenylalanine or tryptophan, so it likely reflects a read error. This sequence joins TRBV13 and TRBJ2-3, with D possibly being TRBD2 (5 bases). The CDR3 loop spans 15 amino acids. CDR1 is PRHDT, CDR2 FYEKMQ, per germline (reference sequence). Deletions cut 7 bases from V and 2 bases from J, with 16 bases between. The CDR3 nucleotides read TGTGCCAGCACCCAGCGGAGCGTCAACACAGATACGCAGTATTCT. Protein product: CASTQRSVNTDTQYS.

This chain joins TRBV20-1 and TRBJ2-2; 7 bases are shared with TRBD1. The CDR3 loop spans 15 amino acids. V was clipped by 4 bases and J by 1 base; unmatched bases: 6. CDR1 DFQATT and CDR2 SNEGSKA come from the germline V gene (reference sequence). CDR3 in amino acids: CSATRQGMNTGELFF. CDR3 sequence (DNA): TGCAGTGCTACGCGACAGGGTATGAACACCGGGGAGCTGTTTTTT.

This clonotype came up many times. V is TRBV4-3 and J is TRBJ2-7; 12 bases align to TRBD2. Germline V gene lookup returns CDR1 LGHNA and CDR2 YSLEER. This CDR3 comprises 16 residues. Unmatched junction bases numbered 5, after V lost 3 bases and J lost 2 bases. The CDR3 reads CASSQGGLAGPYEQYF. Written as DNA, the CDR3 is TGCGCCAGCAGCCAGGGCGGACTAGCGGGACCCTACGAGCAGTACTTC.

A remark on this clonotype: Because it lacks the conserved phenylalanine or tryptophan at the end, this CDR3 is likely a read error. This chain joins TRBV2 and TRBJ1-1; TRBD1 matches 8 bases. This CDR3 is 14 amino acids long. CDR1 and CDR2 from the germline V gene are SNHLY and FYNNEI. Trimming took 5 bases from V and 7 from J; bases not matched to a gene: 9. CDR3 DNA: TGTGCCAGCAGTCCCAGGGGGCGCTTGGATGAAGCTTTCTCT. Translating gives CASSPRGRLDEAFS.